The rows below give T cell receptor beta chains drawn from one sample of a study of vaccination and CD4 T cells after COVID-19. TCRdb fed the PCR reads into MiXCR, producing one record per CDR3 protein. In the table there are about 6,100 distinct CDR3 sequences, around half of which are singletons. The antigens for these receptors are not known. Source material: CD4+ T cells from blood, cultured in vitro. The receptors here all came from a human donor in good health. The CDR3 runs from the conserved cysteine through the conserved F or W. A D gene is named only where the DNA matches it firmly. Expanded clones get a size class; other rows say once, few or many, or leave the size out.

cdr3_aa: CSARAGVTSEQYF
cdr3_nt: TGCAGTGCTAGGGCAGGGGTTACGAGCGAGCAGTACTTC
clone_size: few
j_call: TRBJ2-7
d_call: .
v_call: TRBV20-1

cdr3_aa: CASSLVRNWGGRETQYF
cdr3_nt: TGTGCCAGCAGCTTAGTTCGTAATTGGGGGGGTCGGGAGACCCAGTACTTC
clone_size: few
j_call: TRBJ2-5
d_call: TRBD2
v_call: TRBV7-8

cdr3_aa: CASRERYRDLLNEQFF
cdr3_nt: TGTGCCAGCAGGGAAAGATACAGGGACCTCCTTAATGAGCAGTTCTTC
clone_size: few
j_call: TRBJ2-1
d_call: .
v_call: TRBV6-1

cdr3_aa: CASSYGGVGGNTEAFF
cdr3_nt: TGTGCCAGCAGTTACGGAGGGGTTGGCGGGAACACTGAAGCTTTCTTT
clone_size: .
j_call: TRBJ1-1
d_call: .
v_call: TRBV6-5

cdr3_aa: CASRETGDTGELFF
cdr3_nt: TGTGCCAGCAGGGAAACAGGCGACACCGGGGAGCTGTTTTTT
clone_size: .
j_call: TRBJ2-2
d_call: .
v_call: TRBV6-2/TRBV6-3

cdr3_aa: CASSNAGTSNYGYTF
cdr3_nt: TGTGCCAGTAGTAATGCGGGGACCTCTAACTATGGCTACACCTTC
clone_size: .
j_call: TRBJ1-2
d_call: .
v_call: TRBV19

cdr3_aa: CASSFEVGASLNTIYF
cdr3_nt: TGTGCCAGCAGCTTCGAGGTGGGGGCCAGCCTAAACACCATATATTTT
clone_size: .
j_call: TRBJ1-3
d_call: .
v_call: TRBV11-2

cdr3_aa: CASSSRTGSVDSPLHF
cdr3_nt: TGTGCCAGCAGCTCACGGACAGGATCGGTGGATTCACCCCTCCACTTT
clone_size: .
j_call: TRBJ1-6
d_call: TRBD1
v_call: TRBV5-6

cdr3_aa: CASSLAAGGGNTIYF
cdr3_nt: TGTGCCAGCAGCTTAGCAGCAGGGGGCGGAAACACCATATATTTT
clone_size: .
j_call: TRBJ1-3
d_call: TRBD1
v_call: TRBV7-2

cdr3_aa: CASSSLGRVYEQYF
cdr3_nt: TGCGCCAGCAGCTCCCTTGGCAGAGTCTACGAGCAGTACTTC
clone_size: few
j_call: TRBJ2-7
d_call: .
v_call: TRBV5-1

cdr3_aa: CSAEQGAGKKETQYF
cdr3_nt: TGCAGTGCTGAACAGGGCGCCGGGAAAAAAGAGACCCAGTACTTC
clone_size: .
j_call: TRBJ2-5
d_call: .
v_call: TRBV20-1

cdr3_aa: CASSHTGGKADQPQHF
cdr3_nt: TGTGCCAGCAGCCACACAGGGGGCAAGGCGGATCAGCCCCAGCATTTT
clone_size: .
j_call: TRBJ1-5
d_call: TRBD1
v_call: TRBV28

cdr3_aa: CASSSGPGGYYF
cdr3_nt: TGTGCCAGCAGCTCCGGCCCAGGGGGCTACTACTTC
clone_size: .
j_call: TRBJ2-4
d_call: TRBD1
v_call: TRBV7-9

cdr3_aa: CASSLGRGRGNQPQHF
cdr3_nt: TGTGCCAGCAGCTTAGGGAGGGGCCGTGGCAATCAGCCCCAGCATTTT
clone_size: .
j_call: TRBJ1-5
d_call: .
v_call: TRBV11-2

cdr3_aa: CASSLNRGNTEAFF
cdr3_nt: TGCGCCAGCAGCCTTAACAGGGGCAACACTGAAGCTTTCTTT
clone_size: .
j_call: TRBJ1-1
d_call: TRBD1
v_call: TRBV4-3

cdr3_aa: CASSYGQPNYGYTF
cdr3_nt: TGTGCCAGCAGTTACGGGCAGCCGAACTATGGCTACACCTTC
clone_size: few
j_call: TRBJ1-2
d_call: .
v_call: TRBV6-2/TRBV6-3

cdr3_aa: CAWGSGNTIYF
cdr3_nt: TGTGCCTGGGGCTCTGGAAACACCATATATTTT
clone_size: .
j_call: TRBJ1-3
d_call: .
v_call: TRBV2

cdr3_aa: CASRLTGVGANVLTF
cdr3_nt: TGTGCCAGCAGACTTACAGGAGTTGGGGCCAACGTCCTGACTTTC
clone_size: .
j_call: TRBJ2-6
d_call: .
v_call: TRBV27

cdr3_aa: CASSKGTDTYEQYF
cdr3_nt: TGTGCCAGCAGTAAAGGGACAGATACCTACGAGCAGTACTTC
clone_size: .
j_call: TRBJ2-7
d_call: TRBD1
v_call: TRBV2

cdr3_aa: CASSSRQGSVAYEQYF
cdr3_nt: TGTGCCAGCAGTAGTCGACAGGGGTCCGTGGCCTACGAGCAGTACTTC
clone_size: .
j_call: TRBJ2-7
d_call: TRBD1
v_call: TRBV11-2

cdr3_aa: CASRLGERRAGYTF
cdr3_nt: TGTGCCAGCCGCCTAGGGGAGAGGAGGGCGGGCTACACCTTC
clone_size: few
j_call: TRBJ1-2
d_call: .
v_call: TRBV28

cdr3_aa: CASSRTGTEPNTGELFF
cdr3_nt: TGTGCCAGCAGCCGCACCGGGACAGAACCGAACACCGGGGAGCTGTTTTTT
clone_size: few
j_call: TRBJ2-2
d_call: TRBD1
v_call: TRBV7-9

cdr3_aa: CASSILAGGSYNEQFF
cdr3_nt: TGTGCCAGTAGTATTCTGGCAGGGGGATCCTACAATGAGCAGTTCTTC
clone_size: .
j_call: TRBJ2-1
d_call: TRBD1
v_call: TRBV19

cdr3_aa: CASSATTDTQYF
cdr3_nt: TGCGCCAGCAGTGCCACCACAGATACGCAGTATTTT
clone_size: .
j_call: TRBJ2-3
d_call: .
v_call: TRBV10-2

cdr3_aa: CASSFSGQGSEQYF
cdr3_nt: TGTGCCAGCAGCTTCTCTGGACAGGGGAGCGAGCAGTACTTC
clone_size: .
j_call: TRBJ2-7
d_call: TRBD1
v_call: TRBV7-9

cdr3_aa: CSVVGGGVSTDTQYF
cdr3_nt: TGCAGCGTTGTCGGGGGGGGAGTAAGCACAGATACGCAGTATTTT
clone_size: few
j_call: TRBJ2-3
d_call: TRBD2
v_call: TRBV29-1

cdr3_aa: CASSTISSYNEQFF
cdr3_nt: TGTGCCAGCAGCACTATAAGCTCCTACAATGAGCAGTTCTTC
clone_size: once
j_call: TRBJ2-1
d_call: .
v_call: TRBV12-3/TRBV12-4

cdr3_aa: CASKVPTSTDTQYF
cdr3_nt: TGTGCCAGCAAGGTCCCGACTAGCACAGATACGCAGTATTTT
clone_size: few
j_call: TRBJ2-3
d_call: .
v_call: TRBV28

cdr3_aa: CASRQDSGTRDEQYF
cdr3_nt: TGTGCCAGCAGACAAGACTCCGGGACACGGGACGAGCAGTACTTC
clone_size: .
j_call: TRBJ2-7
d_call: .
v_call: TRBV21-1

cdr3_aa: CATSDFPGGRYGYTF
cdr3_nt: TGTGCCACCAGTGATTTCCCCGGGGGCCGCTATGGCTACACCTTC
clone_size: few
j_call: TRBJ1-2
d_call: .
v_call: TRBV24-1

cdr3_aa: CATTGTLSNQPQHF
cdr3_nt: TGTGCCACCACCGGGACACTTAGCAATCAGCCCCAGCATTTT
clone_size: .
j_call: TRBJ1-5
d_call: .
v_call: TRBV19

cdr3_aa: CASSQGGRDTQYF
cdr3_nt: TGTGCCAGCAGCCAAGGGGGGAGGGATACGCAGTATTTT
clone_size: .
j_call: TRBJ2-3
d_call: .
v_call: TRBV7-6

cdr3_aa: CASSQDEGVGADTQYF
cdr3_nt: TGCGCCAGCAGCCAAGATGAGGGGGTCGGAGCAGATACGCAGTATTTT
clone_size: .
j_call: TRBJ2-3
d_call: .
v_call: TRBV4-1

cdr3_aa: CASSPLSGGYTF
cdr3_nt: TGTGCCAGTAGTCCCCTCTCGGGTGGCTACACCTTC
clone_size: .
j_call: TRBJ1-2
d_call: .
v_call: TRBV19

cdr3_aa: CSARAPQRDPSDTQYF
cdr3_nt: TGCAGTGCTAGAGCCCCCCAGCGGGACCCCTCAGATACGCAGTATTTT
clone_size: few
j_call: TRBJ2-3
d_call: TRBD2
v_call: TRBV20-1

cdr3_aa: CASRRGSGNTIYF
cdr3_nt: TGTGCCAGCAGACGGGGATCTGGAAACACCATATATTTT
clone_size: once
j_call: TRBJ1-3
d_call: .
v_call: TRBV6-1

cdr3_aa: CASSELRANSRTQYF
cdr3_nt: TGCGCCAGCAGTGAGCTGCGGGCCAATAGTCGGACCCAGTACTTC
clone_size: .
j_call: TRBJ2-5
d_call: .
v_call: TRBV10-2

cdr3_aa: CASSLAGTSGTSTDTQYF
cdr3_nt: TGCGCCAGCAGCTTGGCGGGGACTAGCGGGACGAGCACAGATACGCAGTATTTT
clone_size: .
j_call: TRBJ2-3
d_call: TRBD2
v_call: TRBV5-1

cdr3_aa: CSASATSTNYGYTF
cdr3_nt: TGCAGTGCTAGCGCGACGAGTACTAACTATGGCTACACCTTC
clone_size: few
j_call: TRBJ1-2
d_call: .
v_call: TRBV20-1

cdr3_aa: CATSDASRGLTGELFF
cdr3_nt: TGTGCCACCAGTGATGCTAGCAGGGGCCTAACCGGGGAGCTGTTTTTT
clone_size: .
j_call: TRBJ2-2
d_call: .
v_call: TRBV24-1

cdr3_aa: CASSYDRGPAGYTF
cdr3_nt: TGTGCCAGCAGTTACGACAGGGGGCCCGCTGGCTACACCTTC
clone_size: few
j_call: TRBJ1-2
d_call: TRBD1
v_call: TRBV6-5

cdr3_aa: CASRGQIQETQYF
cdr3_nt: TGTGCCAGCAGAGGGCAGATCCAAGAGACCCAGTACTTC
clone_size: .
j_call: TRBJ2-5
d_call: .
v_call: TRBV5-4

cdr3_aa: CASSLGWGYTF
cdr3_nt: TGTGCCAGCAGCCTCGGATGGGGCTACACCTTC
clone_size: .
j_call: TRBJ1-2
d_call: .
v_call: TRBV7-2

cdr3_aa: CASSLVQASGTEAFF
cdr3_nt: TGTGCCAGCAGCTTAGTTCAAGCGAGCGGCACTGAAGCTTTCTTT
clone_size: .
j_call: TRBJ1-1
d_call: .
v_call: TRBV7-8

cdr3_aa: CASSLVGTSADEQYF
cdr3_nt: TGTGCCAGCAGCTTAGTGGGGACTAGCGCGGACGAGCAGTACTTC
clone_size: .
j_call: TRBJ2-7
d_call: TRBD2
v_call: TRBV7-9

cdr3_aa: CSARPSLYRGRETQYF
cdr3_nt: TGCAGTGCTAGACCCTCCTTATACAGGGGGAGGGAGACCCAGTACTTC
clone_size: once
j_call: TRBJ2-5
d_call: TRBD1
v_call: TRBV20-1

cdr3_aa: CASSSYEQYF
cdr3_nt: TGTGCCAGCAGTTCCTACGAGCAGTACTTC
clone_size: few
j_call: TRBJ2-7
d_call: .
v_call: TRBV27